Below are 13 T cell receptor beta chains sequenced from a single sample in a study of cytotoxic CD8 clonotypes in ibrutinib-treated CLL. Libraries were prepared by immunoSEQ multiplex PCR; TCRdb keeps only in-frame clonotypes and omits some of them. The sample records around 52,000 clones, 55% to 65% being singletons. The source material was PBMCs, sampled after 24 months of ibrutinib treatment. The receptor set was obtained from a human donor with chronic lymphocytic leukemia.

This chain joins TRBV27 and TRBJ1-5; D remains unclear. V was trimmed by 5 bases and J by 1 base, leaving 12 bases between them. CDR1 is MNHEY, CDR2 SMNVEV, per germline (reference sequence). This CDR3 comprises 15 residues. CDR3 protein: CASSPLLGSNQPQHF. The CDR3 nucleotides are TGTGCCAGCAGTCCGTTACTGGGCAGCAATCAGCCCCAGCATTTT.

The chain is built from TRBV15 and TRBJ1-5; D remains unclear. V was shortened by 0 bases and J by 5 bases, with 14 bases between the two germline ends. The CDR3 totals 16 residues. Germline V gene data show CDR1 as LNHNV and CDR2 as YYDKDF (reference sequence). Written as DNA, the CDR3 is TGTGCCACCAGCAGAGATGAGACCGACTATTATCAGCCCCAGCATTTT. As protein: CATSRDETDYYQPQHF. The full variable domain, completed using reference TRBV15 and TRBJ1-5, is DAMVIQNPRYQVTQFGKPVTLSCSQTLNHNVMYWYQQKSSQAPKLLFHYYDKDFNNEADTPDNFQSRRPNTSFCFLDIRSPGLGDTAMYLCATSRDETDYYQPQHFGDGTRLSIL.

In this sample, this clone turned up many times. This sequence joins TRBV30 and TRBJ2-5; D is unresolved. The V and J ends lost 0 bases and 4 bases respectively, with 6 bases between them. Germline CDR1 is GTSNPN and CDR2 is SVGIG (reference sequence). CDR3 size: 12 residues. CDR3 amino acids: CAWSVLGETQYF. DNA of the CDR3: TGTGCCTGGAGTGTACTGGGAGAGACCCAGTACTTC.

The chain combines TRBV28 with TRBJ1-1; 8 bases map to TRBD1. Trimming at V came to 6 bases and at J to 1 base, leaving 7 bases not matched to a gene. The germline V gene encodes CDR1 MDHEN and CDR2 SYDVKM. The CDR3 extends over 15 amino acids. CDR3 loop: CASSRQGRANTEAFF. The CDR3 coding sequence is TGTGCCAGCAGCCGACAGGGGAGGGCGAACACTGAAGCTTTCTTT.

This clone came up a few times. This chain links TRBV4-1 with TRBJ2-7, with D possibly TRBD1 on 6 matching bases. The CDR3 sequence is 14 residues long. Per germline, CDR1 MGHRA and CDR2 YSYEKL. V shed 4 bases and J shed 4 bases, with 14 bases lying between them. The CDR3 loop is CASSRSPQGYEQYF. The CDR3 DNA sequence: TGCGCCAGCAGCCGATCCCCCCAGGGGTACGAGCAGTACTTC.

The chain uses TRBV11-2 and TRBJ2-5; TRBD2 is a possible D gene (6 bases). This CDR3 has 15 amino acids. Trimming took 1 base from V and 2 from J, leaving 11 bases between them. In germline, CDR1 is SGHAT, CDR2 FQNNGV. CDR3 region: CASSLVHGGQETQYF. The CDR3 region has the DNA TGTGCCAGCAGCTTAGTACACGGGGGACAAGAGACCCAGTACTTC.

This rearrangement joins TRBV28 to TRBJ1-4; D is uncertain. The CDR3 is made up of 15 amino acids. V was clipped by 6 bases and J by 4 bases, with 15 bases between them. Germline V lookup: CDR1 MDHEN, CDR2 SYDVKM. The CDR3 region has the DNA TGTGCCAGCAGCCAAGGAGGTATCAGTAATGAAAAACTGTTTTTT. This translates into CASSQGGISNEKLFF. Supplemented by reference TRBV28 and TRBJ1-4, the full variable domain reads DVKVTQSSRYLVKRTGEKVFLECVQDMDHENMFWYRQDPGLGLRLIYFSYDVKMKEKGDIPEGYSVSREKKERFSLILESASTNQTSMYLCASSQGGISNEKLFFGSGTQLSVL.

The chain links TRBV4-1 to TRBJ2-1, with 14 bases identical to TRBD2. The CDR3 runs to 18 residues. Per the germline V gene, CDR1 is MGHRA and CDR2 is YSYEKL. Trimming took 2 bases from V and 7 from J; bases not matched to a gene: 10. CDR3 sequence (DNA): TGCGCCAGCAGCCAAAACCCGGGACTAGCGGGAGAGGGGAATGAGCAGTTCTTC. Translating it yields CASSQNPGLAGEGNEQFF.

Comments on this clone: Other DNA sequences in this specimen translate into the identical CDR3. The chain employs TRBV19 and TRBJ2-7; TRBD1 matches 8 bases. In germline, CDR1 is LNHDA, CDR2 SQIVND (reference sequence). The CDR3 is 13 amino acids. V lost 9 bases and J lost 6; bases outside the gene matches: 10. CDR3 DNA: TGTGCCAGCAACCTAGGACAGGGCGGCGAGCAGTACTTC. It yields the protein CASNLGQGGEQYF.

The chain has TRBV5-1 and TRBJ2-7; 8 positions match TRBD1. V lost 2 bases, J lost 6 bases, and 7 bases stayed unmatched. The CDR3 length is 14 residues. The germline V gene encodes CDR1 SGHRS and CDR2 YFSETQ. CDR3 protein: CASSFGQGTGEQYF. The CDR3 nucleotides are TGCGCCAGCAGCTTCGGACAGGGCACCGGCGAGCAGTACTTC.

About this clone: This may be a read error: a much more frequent sequence differs by one nucleotide. The chain is built from TRBV27 and TRBJ1-1; D is ambiguous. This CDR3 comprises 12 residues. V was trimmed by 6 bases and J by 1 base, leaving 6 bases between them. Germline CDR1 is MNHEY and CDR2 is SMNVEV (reference sequence). In nucleotides, the CDR3 is TGTGCCAGCAGGGTAGGGAACACTGAAGCTTTCTTT. Amino acids: CASRVGNTEAFF.

The J gene is TRBJ1-2, the V gene TRBV5-5; a possible D gene is TRBD1 (6 bases). This CDR3 is 14 amino acids long. V gave up 3 bases and J gave up 2 bases, with 11 bases separating them. Germline CDR1 and CDR2: SGHKS and YYEKEE (reference sequence). The CDR3 nucleotides are TGTGCCAGCAGCTCGGGACAACTCAACTATGGCTACACCTTC. It encodes CASSSGQLNYGYTF.

Many counts were recorded for this clone. The chain uses TRBV27 and TRBJ2-7; D tentatively reads TRBD1 or TRBD2 (5 bases each). CDR1 is MNHEY, CDR2 SMNVEV, per germline (reference sequence). CDR3 length: 15 amino acids. Trimming stripped 3 bases from V and 4 bases from J, with 16 bases between. In nucleotides, the CDR3 is TGTGCCAGCAGTTTCCTTGGGGGAGAGGGGTACGAGCAGTACGTC. Its protein product is CASSFLGGEGYEQYV.